The TCR beta chain described here comes from a study of blood T cells in healthy people across ages. The sample providers were healthy Caucasian people from Russia, aged about 6 to 100. The extraction recovered at least 5.5 micrograms of total RNA per sample. Alongside a J-beta primer mix, a sample-barcoded 5' primer served in a second PCR lasting roughly 6 to 12 cycles. TCRdb used MiXCR to reprocess the 5' RACE reads, holding one entry per CDR3 protein. Of about 730,000 distinct CDR3 sequences listed, around 40% are singletons. The CDR3 covers 13 residues. Germline loops: CDR1 SEHNR, CDR2 FQNEAQ (reference sequence). V was pared by 8 bases and J by 4 bases, with 14 bases between. This clonotype has only a few counts. Its target is not known. Study results and limitations: Naive and antigen-experienced cells could not be conclusively compared, given unsorted PBMCs. It was the long-lived donors that had more naive CD4+ cells and higher diversity than aged donors.

The receptor's source is a woman in her fifties or sixties in good health. The genes are TRBV7-9 and TRBJ1-1; D is undetermined. The material sequenced was blood. CDR3 residues: CASSNPTTTEAFF. In DNA, the CDR3 is TGTGCCAGCTCCAACCCCACGACCACTGAAGCTTTCTTT. Using reference TRBV7-9 and TRBJ1-1 for the parts outside the CDR3, the full variable domain is DTGVSQNPRHKITKRGQNVTFRCDPISEHNRLYWYRQTLGQGPEFLTYFQNEAQLEKSRLLSDRFSAERPKGSFSTLEIQRTEQGDSAMYLCASSNPTTTEAFFGQGTRLTVV.